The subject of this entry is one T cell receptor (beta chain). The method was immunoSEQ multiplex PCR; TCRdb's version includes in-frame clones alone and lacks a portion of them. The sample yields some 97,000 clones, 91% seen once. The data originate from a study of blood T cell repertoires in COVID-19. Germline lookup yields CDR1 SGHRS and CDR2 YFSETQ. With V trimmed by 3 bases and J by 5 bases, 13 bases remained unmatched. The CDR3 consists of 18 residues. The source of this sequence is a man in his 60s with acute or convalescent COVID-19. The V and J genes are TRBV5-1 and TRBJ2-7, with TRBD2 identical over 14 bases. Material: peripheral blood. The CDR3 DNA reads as TGCGCCAGCAGCTCCGGACTAGCGGGAGGCCAGGTTCGCCACGAGCAGTACTTC. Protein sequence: CASSSGLAGGQVRHEQYF.